The next 28 T cell receptor beta chains were all read from a single sample in a study of shared clonotypes between healthy human individuals. The table came from immunoSEQ multiplex PCR; TCRdb's copy has only in-frame clones and leaves some out. Among approximately 1,000,000 clones listed, roughly 77% were seen once. The material sequenced was memory CD4+ T cells from PBMCs. Documented subset: CD45RA-negative fraction. The receptors shown here come from a man aged 18 to 30 in good health. Some clones in this sample may be carry-over from other donors' samples.

This clone appeared once. The chain carries TRBV15 and TRBJ1-2, with a weak D call TRBD1 (6 bases). This CDR3 is built from 13 residues. The V end was cut by 6 bases, the J end by 10 bases, with 18 bases between. Germline V gene sequence: CDR1 LNHNV, CDR2 YYDKDF (reference sequence). CDR3 coding DNA: TGTGCCACCAGTAGGGGTTCAGGGGCGGACTACACCTTC. This encodes CATSRGSGADYTF.

The chain joins TRBV5-1 to TRBJ2-1, with D perhaps matching TRBD1 (6 bases). The CDR3 runs to 15 residues. The germline CDR1 and CDR2 sequences are SGHRS and YFSETQ. V gave up 4 bases and J gave up 3 bases, with 14 bases separating them. CDR3 region: CASSPGQPVYNEQFF. DNA for the CDR3: TGCGCCAGCAGCCCCGGACAGCCAGTCTACAATGAGCAGTTCTTC.

DNA of the CDR3: TGTGCCAGTAGTATGAGAGGGAGCTCTGGAAACACCATATATTTT. It specifies CASSMRGSSGNTIYF. The V call is TRBV19, the J call TRBJ1-3; D is ambiguous. V gave up 3 bases and J gave up 0 bases, with 9 bases separating them. CDR3 length equals 15 residues. Germline V gene sequence: CDR1 LNHDA, CDR2 SQIVND (reference sequence). The variable domain in full, completed from reference TRBV19 and TRBJ1-3, reads DGGITQSPKYLFRKEGQNVTLSCEQNLNHDAMYWYRQDPGQGLRLIYYSQIVNDFQKGDIAEGYSVSREKKESFPLTVTSAQKNPTAFYLCASSMRGSSGNTIYFGEGSWLTVV.

CDR3 in DNA: TGCGCCAGCAGCTTCGACAGGGGGAACACTGAAGCTTTCTTT. The encoded protein is CASSFDRGNTEAFF. V usage is TRBV5-1 and J usage is TRBJ1-1; 8 bases are a match to TRBD1. The CDR3 spans 14 residues. V lost 2 bases to trimming and J lost 1 base; unmatched junction nucleotides: 1. Per the germline V gene, CDR1 is SGHRS and CDR2 is YFSETQ.

The chain couples TRBV27 to TRBJ2-1, with 11 bases matching TRBD2. Germline lookup yields CDR1 MNHEY and CDR2 SMNVEV (reference sequence). The CDR3 is made up of 15 amino acids. V lost 3 bases and J lost 7; bases outside the gene matches: 5. CDR3 residues: CASSFSGRAPNEQFF. In nucleotides, the CDR3 is TGTGCCAGCAGTTTTAGCGGGAGGGCCCCAAATGAGCAGTTCTTC.

The gene calls are TRBV6-1 and TRBJ2-1; 8 nucleotides line up with TRBD2. This CDR3 is 15 amino acids long. The V and J ends lost 1 base and 9 bases, in that order; junction bases with no gene match: 8. The germline gives CDR1 MNHNS, CDR2 SASEGT. The CDR3 sequence: CASSEGGAGAVEQFF. The CDR3 bases are TGTGCCAGCAGTGAAGGTGGAGCGGGAGCGGTTGAGCAGTTCTTC.

The chain employs TRBV9 and TRBJ1-1; D gene uncertain. Germline V gene lookup returns CDR1 SGDLS and CDR2 YYNGEE. The CDR3 extends over 15 amino acids. The V end was cut by 4 bases, the J end by 0 bases, with 13 bases between. The CDR3 here is CASSTEPLMNTEAFF. The DNA for the CDR3 is TGTGCCAGCAGCACCGAACCCCTCATGAACACTGAAGCTTTCTTT.

With regard to this clone: This specimen includes other DNA sequences encoding the same CDR3. The rearrangement joins TRBV28 to TRBJ1-4, with 8 bases aligning to TRBD1. CDR3 length: 14 amino acids. V shed 6 bases and J 7 bases; nucleotides not matched to a gene: 7. Germline V gene data show CDR1 as MDHEN and CDR2 as SYDVKM. The DNA for the CDR3 is TGTGCCAGCAGCCAAACAGGGGGTGGTGAAAAACTGTTTTTT. It translates to CASSQTGGGEKLFF. Using reference TRBV28 and TRBJ1-4 for the parts outside the CDR3, the full variable domain is DVKVTQSSRYLVKRTGEKVFLECVQDMDHENMFWYRQDPGLGLRLIYFSYDVKMKEKGDIPEGYSVSREKKERFSLILESASTNQTSMYLCASSQTGGGEKLFFGSGTQLSVL.

V gene TRBV10-3 combines with J gene TRBJ2-3; TRBD2 is a possible D gene (6 bases). The CDR3 is 13 residues long. Germline CDR1 and CDR2: ENHRY and SYGVKD. The CDR3 DNA sequence: TGTGCGGTACGGGACTCACTCACAGATACGCAGTATTTT. Translation: CAVRDSLTDTQYF.

The chain is built from TRBV30 and TRBJ1-5; 7 nucleotides align to TRBD1. The germline gives CDR1 GTSNPN, CDR2 SVGIG (reference sequence). This CDR3 is 15 amino acids long. The trim removed 0 bases at V and 1 base at J, leaving 3 bases unmatched. CDR3 sequence (DNA): TGTGCCTGGAGTGTGAACAGGGGCAGCAATCAGCCCCAGCATTTT. This translates into CAWSVNRGSNQPQHF.

CDR3 nucleotides: TGTGCCAGCAGCTTAGGACAGGGACTAGACTCTGGGGCCAACGTCCTGACTTTC. Its protein product is CASSLGQGLDSGANVLTF. The chain uses TRBV7-9 and TRBJ2-6; D possibly corresponds to TRBD2 (8 bases). The CDR3 has 18 amino acids. V gave up 1 base and J gave up 0 bases, with 13 bases separating them. Germline V CDR1 and CDR2: SEHNR, FQNEAQ (reference sequence).

V is TRBV10-1 and J is TRBJ1-5; a weak D match, TRBD1 (6 bases). Looked up from germline, CDR1 is WNHNN and CDR2 is SYGVQD (reference sequence). V dropped 6 bases and J dropped 1 base, with 25 bases sitting between them. There are 19 residues in the CDR3. The CDR3 DNA reads as TGCGCCAGCAGGGGGACGGGGGGCGTCATTCCGGTAAGCAATCAGCCCCAGCATTTT. Protein: CASRGTGGVIPVSNQPQHF.

The rearrangement joins TRBV5-1 to TRBJ1-4; TRBD1 is a possible D gene (5 bases). The CDR3 loop spans 14 amino acids. Deletions cut 0 bases from V and 7 bases from J, with 10 bases between. CDR1 and CDR2 from the germline V gene are SGHRS and YFSETQ. CDR3: CASSLGPGTEKLFF. The CDR3, as DNA: TGCGCCAGCAGCTTGGGGCCAGGGACTGAAAAACTGTTTTTT. Filled out from reference TRBV5-1 and TRBJ1-4, the complete variable domain reads KAGVTQTPRYLIKTRGQQVTLSCSPISGHRSVSWYQQTPGQGLQFLFEYFSETQRNKGNFPGRFSGRQFSNSRSEMNVSTLELGDSALYLCASSLGPGTEKLFFGSGTQLSVL.

The V and J genes are TRBV15 and TRBJ2-7, with D unclear. V shed 2 bases and J shed 4 bases, with 6 bases lying between them. Germline loops: CDR1 LNHNV, CDR2 YYDKDF (reference sequence). This CDR3 has 12 residues. DNA for the CDR3: TGTGCCACCAGCAGAATGAATTACGAGCAGTACTTC. Its translation: CATSRMNYEQYF.

J is TRBJ2-3 and V is TRBV11-2; D is uncertain. Germline lookup yields CDR1 SGHAT and CDR2 FQNNGV. The CDR3 has 13 amino acids. Deletions cut 3 bases from V and 2 bases from J, with 6 bases between. The CDR3 here is CASSFDPTDTQYF. CDR3 in DNA: TGTGCCAGCAGCTTTGACCCCACAGATACGCAGTATTTT. Full variable domain (remainder filled in from reference TRBV11-2 and TRBJ2-3): EAGVAQSPRYKIIEKRQSVAFWCNPISGHATLYWYQQILGQGPKLLIQFQNNGVVDDSQLPKDRFSAERLKGVDSTLKIQPAKLEDSAVYLCASSFDPTDTQYFGPGTRLTVL.

The V call is TRBV5-1, the J call TRBJ1-1, with D possibly TRBD1 on 6 matching bases. Between the trimmed V and J ends, which lost 3 bases and 8 bases, there was a span of 20 bases. Germline V CDR1 and CDR2: SGHRS, YFSETQ. The CDR3 consists of 15 residues. The CDR3 sequence is CASSSEAGHFTEAFF. The CDR3 DNA reads TGCGCCAGCAGCTCGGAAGCGGGACACTTCACCGAAGCTTTCTTT.

V usage is TRBV19 and J usage is TRBJ2-7, with 8 positions matching TRBD2. The CDR3 is 16 residues long. Trimming removed 4 bases from V and 0 bases from J; junction bases left unmatched: 8. Germline-derived CDR1 and CDR2 are LNHDA and SQIVND (reference sequence). The CDR3 DNA is TGTGCCAGTAGTACCCGACTAGCGCGTCACTCCTACGAGCAGTACTTC. Translating it yields CASSTRLARHSYEQYF.

The V and J genes are TRBV30 and TRBJ2-1, with TRBD1 as a possible D gene (6 bases). The CDR3 has 12 residues. V lost 0 bases and J lost 11, with 11 bases in between. Germline CDR1 is GTSNPN and CDR2 is SVGIG (reference sequence). The CDR3: CAWSVNRAKQFF. The CDR3 coding sequence is TGTGCCTGGAGTGTCAACAGGGCTAAGCAGTTCTTC.

The genes are TRBV19 and TRBJ2-2, with a tentative D call TRBD1 (5 bases). V lost 2 bases, J lost 1 base, and 8 bases lay in between. The CDR3 loop spans 15 amino acids. CDR1 LNHDA and CDR2 SQIVND come from the germline V gene (reference sequence). The CDR3 reads CASSIKQGNTGELFF. In nucleotides, the CDR3 is TGTGCCAGTAGTATAAAGCAGGGGAACACCGGGGAGCTGTTTTTT.

J is TRBJ2-1 and V is TRBV29-1; D assignment may be TRBD1 or TRBD2 (5 bases each). The CDR3 totals 14 residues. Germline-derived CDR1 and CDR2 are SQVTM and ANQGSEA. V lost 4 bases and J lost 5, with 15 bases in between. The CDR3 coding sequence is TGCAGCGTTGGAGGACTGATAGGGGACAATGAGCAGTTCTTC. The encoded protein is CSVGGLIGDNEQFF.

V gene TRBV15 combines with J gene TRBJ2-5, with D possibly TRBD1 on 5 matching bases. Germline CDR1 reads LNHNV; CDR2 reads YYDKDF (reference sequence). CDR3 length: 14 amino acids. The V and J ends lost 5 bases and 2 bases respectively, with 12 bases between them. The CDR3 DNA reads TGTGCCACCAGCGTCGACAGTACACAAGAGACCCAGTACTTC. It translates to CATSVDSTQETQYF.

The chain recombines TRBV6-6 with TRBJ2-6, with D possibly called TRBD1 or TRBD2 (5 bases each). CDR1 and CDR2 from the germline V gene are MNHNY and SVGAGI (reference sequence). The CDR3 has 15 residues. Trimming pared 8 bases from V and 0 bases from J, leaving 11 bases between. Written as DNA, the CDR3 is TGTGCCAGCTCAGGGACGGGCTCTGGGGCCAACGTCCTGACTTTC. Its translation is CASSGTGSGANVLTF.

The V and J genes are TRBV28 and TRBJ2-5; D unresolved. TRBJ2-7 explains the end of the DNA better; the J call may be wrong. CDR1 is MDHEN, CDR2 SYDVKM, per germline. The CDR3 covers 11 residues. CDR3 in amino acids: CASREQYEQYF. As DNA, the CDR3 is TGTGCCAGCAGGGAGCAATACGAGCAGTACTTC.

The chain carries TRBV7-2 and TRBJ2-7; TRBD2 agrees at 12 bases. The CDR3 loop spans 18 amino acids. The V gene end was trimmed by 4 bases and the J gene end by 2 bases; junction bases not matched to a gene: 12. Germline CDR1 SGHTA, CDR2 FQGNSA. The CDR3 here is CASSSKPGLAGFPYEQYF. The CDR3 bases are TGTGCCAGCAGCTCAAAACCGGGACTAGCGGGCTTTCCCTACGAGCAGTACTTC.

In its sample, this clone was seen once. V and J are TRBV18 and TRBJ2-7; D not resolved. The CDR3 length is 14 residues. Trimming stripped 1 base from V and 5 bases from J, with 12 bases between. From germline, CDR1 is KGHSH and CDR2 LQKENI. The CDR3 region has the DNA TGTGCCAGCTCACCACTCGCTGGTGGGGACGAGCAGTACTTC. Encoded protein: CASSPLAGGDEQYF. The full variable domain, completed using reference TRBV18 and TRBJ2-7, is NAGVMQNPRHLVRRRGQEARLRCSPMKGHSHVYWYRQLPEEGLKFMVYLQKENIIDESGMPKERFSAEFPKEGPSILRIQQVVRGDSAAYFCASSPLAGGDEQYFGPGTRLTVT.

The rearrangement links TRBV4-2 to TRBJ2-1; tentatively, D is TRBD1 (6 bases). CDR3 length equals 13 residues. V was pared by 2 bases and J by 6 bases, with 8 bases between. CDR1 and CDR2 (germline): LGHNA, YNFKEQ. As DNA, the CDR3 is TGTGCCAGCAGCCAATCAGGGGTCAATGAGCAGTTCTTC. Amino acid sequence: CASSQSGVNEQFF.

Details on this clone: A read error may account for a junction end that differs from germline. Other DNA variants within this sample encode the same CDR3. This chain uses TRBV28 with TRBJ2-2; 8 nucleotides align to TRBD1. CDR3 length: 16 residues. The germline CDR1 and CDR2 sequences are MDHEN and SYDVKM. The CDR3 protein is CASSLWTGENTGELFF. CDR3 nucleotides: TGTGCCAGCAGTTTATGGACAGGGGAGAACACCGGGGAGTTGTTTTTT.

This clone came up a few times. The chain combines TRBV7-2 with TRBJ2-3; 9 nucleotides line up with TRBD2. Germline trimming cut 0 bases from V and 2 bases from J; bases unmatched to any gene: 6. Germline CDR1 SGHTA, CDR2 FQGNSA. The CDR3 is 17 amino acids. CDR3 DNA sequence: TGTGCCAGCAGCTTAGCGCGACTAGCGGTAATCACAGATACGCAGTATTTT. Translating gives CASSLARLAVITDTQYF. The full variable domain, its missing parts supplied by reference TRBV7-2 and TRBJ2-3, is GAGVSQSPSNKVTEKGKDVELRCDPISGHTALYWYRQSLGQGLEFLIYFQGNSAPDKSGLPSDRFSAERTGGSVSTLTIQRTQQEDSAVYLCASSLARLAVITDTQYFGPGTRLTVL.